A selection of T cell receptor beta chains follows, all from one sample in a study of T cells in Graves' hyperthyroidism and ophthalmopathy. TCRdb passed the multiplex PCR reads through MiXCR, listing each CDR3 protein once. The sample lists under 450,000 distinct CDR3 sequences; 17% were seen once. The sample was blood. These receptor sequences come from a young woman with Graves' hyperthyroidism that later progressed to Graves' ophthalmopathy. Both conserved end residues are part of each CDR3. The D gene is left open where the match is weak. Clone size is not always given. Where it is, it says once, few, many or a class for expanded clones.

abundance	d_gene	len	v_gene	j_gene	CDR3aa	CDR3nt
NA	TRBD2	15	TRBV7-2	TRBJ2-7	CASSSRRAGDYEQYF	TGTGCCAGCAGCTCACGTCGAGCGGGGGACTACGAGCAGTACTTC
many	TRBD1	14	TRBV12-3/TRBV12-4	TRBJ1-5	CASNLGQGDQPQHF	TGTGCCAGCAATTTGGGACAGGGGGATCAGCCCCAGCATTTT
many	NA	14	TRBV7-9	TRBJ2-1	CASSPTGAGNEQFF	TGTGCCAGCAGCCCAACCGGGGCGGGTAATGAGCAGTTCTTC
many	NA	13	TRBV6-1	TRBJ1-2	CASSSGVYYGYTF	TGTGCCAGCAGTTCGGGGGTTTACTATGGCTACACCTTC
few	NA	15	TRBV20-1	TRBJ2-3	CSARDGSTPGDTQYF	TGCAGTGCTAGAGATGGGTCTACCCCTGGAGATACGCAGTATTTT
many	NA	17	TRBV6-1	TRBJ2-2	CASSPRMGTANTGELFF	TGTGCCAGCAGTCCTCGGATGGGGACGGCGAACACCGGGGAGCTGTTTTTT
many	NA	13	TRBV6-1	TRBJ2-1	CASRTGLLNEQFF	TGTGCCAGCAGAACAGGACTTCTCAATGAGCAGTTCTTC
few	NA	13	TRBV19	TRBJ1-6	CASRDRDSSPLHF	TGTGCCAGTAGGGATCGGGACTCTTCACCCCTCCACTTT
NA	NA	14	TRBV20-1	TRBJ2-1	CSARGWGGQVEQFF	TGCAGTGCTAGAGGTTGGGGGGGGCAGGTTGAGCAGTTCTTC
NA	NA	13	TRBV4-2	TRBJ2-7	CASSNDSPYEQYF	TGTGCCAGCAGCAACGACAGTCCCTACGAGCAGTACTTC
many	NA	17	TRBV2	TRBJ1-3	CASSVSRRGAPGNTIYF	TGTGCCAGCAGTGTCTCACGTCGGGGGGCGCCCGGAAACACCATATATTTT
many	TRBD2	16	TRBV29-1	TRBJ2-1	CSVEGREGSSYNEQFF	TGCAGCGTTGAAGGGCGGGAGGGGAGCTCCTACAATGAGCAGTTCTTC
many	NA	13	TRBV7-9	TRBJ1-4	CAIERTANEKLFF	TGTGCCATCGAACGGACGGCTAATGAAAAACTGTTTTTT
NA	NA	15	TRBV20-1	TRBJ2-7	CSAGRTNSISYEQYF	TGCAGTGCTGGAAGGACTAACTCTATCTCCTACGAGCAGTACTTC
NA	NA	15	TRBV15	TRBJ2-5	CATSRGQAKLETQYF	TGTGCCACCAGCAGAGGACAGGCGAAATTGGAGACCCAGTACTTC
many	NA	17	TRBV10-3	TRBJ1-2	CAKRTYPPGGSNYGYTF	TGTGCTAAAAGGACCTACCCGCCCGGTGGGTCTAACTATGGCTACACCTTC
many	NA	16	TRBV27	TRBJ2-3	CASTGAGARGTDTQYF	TGTGCCAGCACTGGTGCGGGGGCGCGGGGCACAGATACGCAGTATTTT
many	TRBD1	19	TRBV27	TRBJ2-7	CASSSPGTGGSTSGYEQYF	TGTGCCAGCAGTTCCCCCGGGACAGGGGGTTCTACCTCCGGGTACGAGCAGTACTTC
few	NA	14	TRBV30	TRBJ2-1	CAWSGVPWVNEQFF	TGTGCCTGGAGTGGGGTTCCATGGGTCAATGAGCAGTTCTTC
NA	NA	14	TRBV4-1	TRBJ2-3	CASSQDKHTDTQYF	TGTGCCAGCAGCCAAGATAAACACACAGATACGCAGTATTTT
many	TRBD1	15	TRBV28	TRBJ1-4	CASSSSGQGAEKLFF	TGTGCCAGCAGTTCCTCAGGACAGGGGGCTGAAAAACTGTTTTTT
many	NA	12	TRBV12-3/TRBV12-4	TRBJ1-1	CASSEDSPEAFF	TGTGCCAGCAGTGAGGACAGTCCTGAAGCTTTCTTT
many	TRBD1	19	TRBV2	TRBJ2-4	CASSELGQGAEYLSNIQYF	TGTGCCAGCAGTGAATTGGGGCAGGGGGCGGAATATCTATCGAACATTCAGTACTTC
many	NA	17	TRBV11-3	TRBJ2-7	CASSLASPGLSGDEQYF	TGTGCCAGCAGCTTAGCCTCCCCGGGACTCTCGGGGGACGAGCAGTACTTC